This T cell receptor (beta chain) was identified during a study of blood T cell repertoires in COVID-19. In the study overall: Researchers got acute and convalescent COVID-19 samples from the United States, Italy and Spain. PBMCs, B-cell-depleted T cells, or T cells provided the cDNA or gDNA that made up the material.

Germline V gene sequence: CDR1 SGHNT, CDR2 YYREEE (reference sequence). The CDR3 length is 16 residues. V gave up 0 bases and J gave up 2 bases, with 12 bases separating them. Authors' analysis steps: Scientists estimated how many nucleated cells there were by amplifying reference gene primers. Produced via immunoSEQ multiplex PCR; TCRdb's table is partial and in-frame only. V, J and clone size are those of that table, while D and trimming were read from the DNA. The data contain 50,000 to 65,000 clones, 65% to 85% of them singletons. The sequenced sample was peripheral blood. J is TRBJ1-5 and V is TRBV5-4; D gene uncertain. The receptor was isolated from a human donor in a cohort sampled during active COVID-19. In DNA form, the CDR3 reads TGTGCCAGCAGCTTGGACGGAGGGATAGGCAATCAGCCCCAGCATTTT. Amino acid sequence: CASSLDGGIGNQPQHF.